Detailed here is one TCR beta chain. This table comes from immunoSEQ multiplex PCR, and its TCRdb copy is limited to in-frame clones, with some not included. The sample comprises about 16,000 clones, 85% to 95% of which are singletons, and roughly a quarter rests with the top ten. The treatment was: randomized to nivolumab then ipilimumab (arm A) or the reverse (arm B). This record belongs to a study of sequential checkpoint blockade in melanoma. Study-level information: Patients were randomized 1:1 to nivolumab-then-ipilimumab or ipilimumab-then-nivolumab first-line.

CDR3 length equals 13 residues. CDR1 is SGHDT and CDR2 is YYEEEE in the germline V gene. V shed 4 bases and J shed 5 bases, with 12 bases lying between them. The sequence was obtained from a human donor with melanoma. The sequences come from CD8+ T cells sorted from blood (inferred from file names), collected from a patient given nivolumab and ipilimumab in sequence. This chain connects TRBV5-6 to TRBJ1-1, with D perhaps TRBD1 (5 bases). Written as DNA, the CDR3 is TGTGCCAGCAGCCCCACAGGATTGACTGAAGCTTTCTTT. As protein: CASSPTGLTEAFF.